This T cell receptor beta chain was captured by sequencing in a study of Graves' ophthalmopathy and Graves' hyperthyroidism. The study's findings and limits: It was with approximately 70% sensitivity and about 72% specificity that the model predicted ophthalmopathy progression. Using 13 signatures, a model distinguished ophthalmopathy from stable hyperthyroidism, reaching about 90% sensitivity and 81.08% specificity.

Amplification targeted the TCR beta CDR3 regions, with RNA transcripts as the source material. HTBI primers were used in a first-round RT-PCR, which preceded a second-round multiplex PCR. MiXCR, applied by TCRdb to the multiplex PCR reads, yields one record per CDR3 protein. The sample includes 450,000 or so distinct CDR3 sequences, over 13% of them seen just once. Ophthalmopathic donors had moderate-to-severe activity, CAS ≥3 and NOSPECS ≥4, with disease that had lasted under 3 months. This clonotype has ten or more counts. Its cognate antigen is unknown. The CDR3 loop spans 16 amino acids. Trimming removed 9 bases from V and 3 bases from J, with 23 bases in between. Germline values: CDR1 ENHRY, CDR2 SYGVKD.

The sample was blood. The receptor's source is a woman aged 25 to 39 with Graves' ophthalmopathy. This chain links TRBV10-3 with TRBJ1-1; TRBD1 might be the D (5 bases). Here the CDR3 DNA reads TGTGCCATTATAGCGGAGGCTTGGGGGAAGGACACTGAAGCTTTCTTT. It encodes CAIIAEAWGKDTEAFF.